This is a list of T cell receptor beta chains from one sample in a study of immune evolution from preneoplasia to lung adenocarcinoma. Assay used: immunoSEQ multiplex PCR; TCRdb lists only in-frame clones, some missing. This sample has approximately 4,400 clones; approximately 88% occur once, and the top ten carry 2% to 2.5%. The specimen sequenced was FFPE lung adenocarcinoma in situ tissue. These TCRs come from a person aged 55-79 years with lung adenocarcinoma. The conserved cysteine and the conserved F or W are not part of the CDR3 here.

V: TRBV5-1
CDR3: ASRQIGELF

V: TRBV30
CDR3: AWRRTGTSGYT

V: TRBV25-1
CDR3: ASSDSGGRETQY

V: TRBV19
CDR3: ASSISYNEQF

V: TRBV6-4
CDR3: ASSVRTGESNEQF

V: TRBV4-3
CDR3: ASSQENRGLLDTEAF

V: TRBV18
CDR3: ASSPLRGLAGSSYNEQF

V: TRBV25-1
CDR3: ASSGSRAGNTIY

V: TRBV30
CDR3: AWTRTGGADTQY

V: TRBV7-9
CDR3: ASSLGQGLRDYGYT

V: TRBV14
CDR3: ASSGVTYEQY

V: TRBV28
CDR3: ASSLTGGRTKAF

V: TRBV10-3
CDR3: AISAVGETEAF

V: TRBV6-1
CDR3: ASSERGGTQPQH

V: TRBV5-1
CDR3: ASSQGTGAVEQF

V: TRBV28
CDR3: ASGPPQTGRGYT

V: TRBV28
CDR3: ASSSVLAGGHYTQY

V: TRBV9
CDR3: ASSPGQLVSSSGANVLT

V: TRBV21-1
CDR3: ASTVPGGRGTYEQY

V: TRBV9
CDR3: ASGLQESRNTIY

V: TRBV11-2
CDR3: ASSFPTGMNTEAF

V: TRBV9
CDR3: ASSVDLYSEKLF

V: TRBV27
CDR3: ASYQGGGFGF

V: TRBV28
CDR3: ASSSLAGVNEQF

V: TRBV9
CDR3: ASSPRGLAGLTDTQY

V: TRBV30
CDR3: AWSERRGNQPQH

V: TRBV28
CDR3: ASTLRGRLRYEQY

V: TRBV7-8
CDR3: ASSLGQGADTEAF

V: TRBV7-2
CDR3: ASSLTVNNEQF

V: TRBV28
CDR3: ASSLQGLSEQY